This is a list of T cell receptor beta chains from one sample in a study of blood T cell repertoires in COVID-19. The protocol was immunoSEQ multiplex PCR, while the TCRdb copy is restricted to in-frame clones and leaves out a portion. The sample has 350,000 to 400,000 clones; roughly 90% are singletons. Sequencing input: PBMCs or T cells enriched from blood (not recorded which). The receptors originated from a woman under 40 with acute COVID-19. Each CDR3 is given with its conserved first and last residue. Each record gives: V gene, J gene, CDR3 length, D gene, clone size, CDR3 DNA, CDR3 protein. A D gene is named only where the DNA matches it firmly. Part of the rows lack a size; the others show once, few, many or a class for expanded clones.

TRBV18	TRBJ1-4	15	NA	NA	TGTGCCAGCTCATCCACAGGGAGGGGTAATGAAAAACTGTTTTTT	CASSSTGRGNEKLFF
TRBV14	TRBJ2-2	16	NA	NA	TGTGCCAGCAGCCAAGATAACGGGGGTCGGACCGGGGAGCTGTTTTTT	CASSQDNGGRTGELFF
TRBV5-1	TRBJ2-2	13	NA	NA	TGCGCCAGCAGCCCCCTCGGGGGCGGGGAGCTGTTTTTT	CASSPLGGGELFF
TRBV30	TRBJ1-2	15	TRBD1	NA	TGTGCCTGGAGTGGCCTCTGGACAGGGAACTATGGCTACACCTTC	CAWSGLWTGNYGYTF
TRBV3-1/TRBV3-2	TRBJ2-1	14	TRBD2	once	TGTGCCAGCAGCCCGGGACTAGCGGGGCAGAAGCAGTTCTTC	CASSPGLAGQKQFF
TRBV6-1	TRBJ1-5	15	TRBD1	NA	TGTGCCAGCAGTTCGCGGGACAGCCCGTATCAGCCCCAGCATTTT	CASSSRDSPYQPQHF
TRBV20-1	TRBJ2-4	13	NA	once	TGCAGTGCTAGTTACGGGGCCAAAAACATTCAGTACTTC	CSASYGAKNIQYF
TRBV2	TRBJ1-1	16	TRBD1	NA	TGTGCCAGCTTGGACCCGGGACAGGTCGGGTTAACTGAAGCTTTCTTT	CASLDPGQVGLTEAFF
TRBV21-1	TRBJ1-2	14	NA	NA	TGTGCCAGCAGCGAAGAGGAGACTAACTATGGCTACACCTTC	CASSEEETNYGYTF
TRBV18	TRBJ2-7	14	NA	NA	TGTGCCAGCTCACCAAGGACAGATACCTACGAGCAGTACTTC	CASSPRTDTYEQYF
TRBV6-4	TRBJ1-5	20	TRBD1	NA	TGTGCCAGCAGTGAAGTTCCGGGACAGGGGGCCAAGCTTTGCAATCAGCCCCAGCATTTT	CASSEVPGQGAKLCNQPQHF
TRBV5-5	TRBJ2-2	15	TRBD1	NA	TGTGCCAGCACCCCGACAGGGTTAGTCGCCGGGGAGCTGTTTTTT	CASTPTGLVAGELFF
TRBV30	TRBJ2-1	16	TRBD2	NA	TGTGCCTGGAGGGCATGGACTAGCGGGGTTTACAATGAGCAGTTCTTC	CAWRAWTSGVYNEQFF
TRBV20-1	TRBJ1-2	11	NA	NA	TGCAGTGCTAGGCGGGGGCATGGCTACACCTTC	CSARRGHGYTF
TRBV5-1	TRBJ2-1	13	NA	NA	TGCGCCAGCAGCTTTGAGCTTTACAATGAGCAGTTCTTC	CASSFELYNEQFF
TRBV11-1	TRBJ2-2	14	NA	NA	TGTGCCAGCAGGCACAGGGTCGGCACCGGGGAGCTGTTTTTT	CASRHRVGTGELFF
TRBV7-2	TRBJ1-2	13	NA	NA	TGTGCCAGCAGCCCCGGGTTTGGCTATGGCTACACCTTC	CASSPGFGYGYTF
TRBV30	TRBJ2-1	14	TRBD2	once	TGTGCCTGGAGGCTAGCGGGGGTTCCGAATGAGCAGTTCTTC	CAWRLAGVPNEQFF
TRBV5-1	TRBJ1-2	12	TRBD1	once	TGCGCCAGCAGCGCTGGGACAGGTGGCTACACCTTC	CASSAGTGGYTF
TRBV20-1	TRBJ1-2	11	NA	NA	TGCAGTGCTAGAGATCGGTATGGCTACACCTTC	CSARDRYGYTF